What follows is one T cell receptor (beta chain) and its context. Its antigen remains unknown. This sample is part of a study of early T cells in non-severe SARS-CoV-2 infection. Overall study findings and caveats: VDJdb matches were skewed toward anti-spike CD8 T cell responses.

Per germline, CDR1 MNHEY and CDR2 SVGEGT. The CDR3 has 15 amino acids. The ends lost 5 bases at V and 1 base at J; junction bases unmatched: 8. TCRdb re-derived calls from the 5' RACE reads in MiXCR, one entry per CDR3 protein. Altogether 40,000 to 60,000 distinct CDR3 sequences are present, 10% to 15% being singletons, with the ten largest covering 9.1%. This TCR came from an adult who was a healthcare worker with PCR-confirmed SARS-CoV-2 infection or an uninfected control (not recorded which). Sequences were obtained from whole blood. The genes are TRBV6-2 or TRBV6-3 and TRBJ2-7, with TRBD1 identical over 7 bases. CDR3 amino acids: CASSGRQGSSYEQYF. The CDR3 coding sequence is TGTGCCAGCAGTGGCCGACAGGGCTCTTCCTACGAGCAGTACTTC.